This T cell receptor (beta chain) was sequenced in a study of shared clonotypes between healthy human individuals. CDR3 size: 13 residues. V was pared by 5 bases and J by 4 bases, with 3 bases of the junction left unmatched. Germline assignment: CDR1 SGHTA and CDR2 FQGNSA. Notes on the study in general: Specimens sampled were limited to blood, with tissue repertoires likely differing.

As regards this clone: What it recognizes is unknown.

TCRdb keeps only in-frame clones here, not all; method: immunoSEQ multiplex PCR. The table has around 510,000 clones, roughly 79% seen once. The receptor comes from a woman between 40 and 55 years old in good health. Some clones in this sample may be carry-over from other donors' samples. The chain employs TRBV7-2 and TRBJ1-2; 8 bases agree with TRBD1. The sequencing input was PBMCs. The CDR3 nucleotides are TGTGCCAGCAGCCCTCAGGGGGCCTATGGCTACACCTTC. It translates to CASSPQGAYGYTF.